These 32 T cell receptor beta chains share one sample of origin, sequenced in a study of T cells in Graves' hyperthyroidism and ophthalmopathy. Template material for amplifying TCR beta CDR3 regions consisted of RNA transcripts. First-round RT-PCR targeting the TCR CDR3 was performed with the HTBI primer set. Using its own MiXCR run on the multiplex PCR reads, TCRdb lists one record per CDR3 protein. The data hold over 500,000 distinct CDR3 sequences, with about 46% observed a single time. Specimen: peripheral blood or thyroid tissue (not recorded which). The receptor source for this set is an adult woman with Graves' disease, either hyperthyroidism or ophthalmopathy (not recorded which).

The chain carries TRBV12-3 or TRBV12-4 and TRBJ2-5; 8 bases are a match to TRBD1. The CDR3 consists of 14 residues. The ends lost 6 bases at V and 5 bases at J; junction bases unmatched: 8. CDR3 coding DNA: TGTGCCAGCAGCCATCTGGACAGGGAGGAGACCCAGTACTTC. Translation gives CASSHLDREETQYF.

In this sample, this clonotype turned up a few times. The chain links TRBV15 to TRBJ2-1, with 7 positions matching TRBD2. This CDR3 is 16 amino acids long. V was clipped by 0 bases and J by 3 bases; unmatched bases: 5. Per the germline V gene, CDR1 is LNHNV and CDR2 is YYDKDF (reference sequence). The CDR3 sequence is CATSRDAAGVYNEQFF. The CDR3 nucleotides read TGTGCCACCAGCAGAGATGCGGCGGGAGTCTACAATGAGCAGTTCTTC.

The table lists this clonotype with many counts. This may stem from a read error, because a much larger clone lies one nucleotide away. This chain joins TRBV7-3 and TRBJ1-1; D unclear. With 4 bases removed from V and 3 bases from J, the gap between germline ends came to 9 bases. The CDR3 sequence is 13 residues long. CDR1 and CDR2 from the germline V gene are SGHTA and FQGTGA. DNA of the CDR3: TGTGCCAGCAGCTCAACATCGGACACTGAAGCTTTCTTT. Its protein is CASSSTSDTEAFF.

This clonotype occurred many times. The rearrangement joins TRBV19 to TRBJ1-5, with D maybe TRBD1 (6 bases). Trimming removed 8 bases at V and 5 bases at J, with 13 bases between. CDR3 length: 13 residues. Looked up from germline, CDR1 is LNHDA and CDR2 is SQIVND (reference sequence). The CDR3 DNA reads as TGTGCCAGTTCAGGGGACCACTATCAGCCCCAGCATTTT. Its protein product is CASSGDHYQPQHF.

DNA of the CDR3: TGTGCCAGCGCGGCGCACAGGGGGCTTTATCAGCCCCAGCATTTT. This sequence encodes CASAAHRGLYQPQHF. The chain links TRBV7-8 to TRBJ1-5; 9 nucleotides match TRBD1. The CDR3 extends over 15 amino acids. Per germline, CDR1 SGHVS and CDR2 FQNEAQ. V shed 8 bases, J shed 5 bases, and the junction held 10 bases outside the gene matches.

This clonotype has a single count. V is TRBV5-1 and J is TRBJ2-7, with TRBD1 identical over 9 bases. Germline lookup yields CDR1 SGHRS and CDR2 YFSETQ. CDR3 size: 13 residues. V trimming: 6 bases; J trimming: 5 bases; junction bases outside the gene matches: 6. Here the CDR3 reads CASNLRQGDEQYF. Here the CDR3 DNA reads TGCGCCAGCAACCTCCGACAGGGGGACGAGCAGTACTTC.

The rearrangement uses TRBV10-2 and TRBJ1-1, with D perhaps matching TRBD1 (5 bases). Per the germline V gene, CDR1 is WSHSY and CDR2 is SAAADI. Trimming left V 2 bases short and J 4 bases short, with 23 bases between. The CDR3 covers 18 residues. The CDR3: CASSEGTAPALMSTEAFF. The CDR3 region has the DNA TGCGCCAGCAGTGAGGGGACCGCACCGGCCTTGATGAGCACTGAAGCTTTCTTT.

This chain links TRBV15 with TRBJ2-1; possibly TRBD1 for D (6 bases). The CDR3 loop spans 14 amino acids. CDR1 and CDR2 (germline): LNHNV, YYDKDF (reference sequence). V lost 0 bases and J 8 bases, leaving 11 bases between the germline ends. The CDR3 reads CATSREYRDHEQFF. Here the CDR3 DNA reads TGTGCCACCAGCAGAGAGTACAGGGACCATGAGCAGTTCTTC.

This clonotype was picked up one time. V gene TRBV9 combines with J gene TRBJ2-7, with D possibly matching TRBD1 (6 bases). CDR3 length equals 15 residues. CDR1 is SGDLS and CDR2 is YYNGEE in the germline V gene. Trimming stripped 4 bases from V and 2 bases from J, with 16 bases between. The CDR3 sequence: CASSKSWGQTYEQYF. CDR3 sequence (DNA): TGTGCCAGCAGCAAGAGTTGGGGGCAGACCTACGAGCAGTACTTC.

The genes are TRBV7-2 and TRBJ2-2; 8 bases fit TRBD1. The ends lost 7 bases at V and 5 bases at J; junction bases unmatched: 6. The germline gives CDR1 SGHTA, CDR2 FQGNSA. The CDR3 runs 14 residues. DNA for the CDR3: TGTGCCAGCACCCACAGGGGGAGGACCGGGGAGCTGTTTTTT. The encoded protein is CASTHRGRTGELFF.

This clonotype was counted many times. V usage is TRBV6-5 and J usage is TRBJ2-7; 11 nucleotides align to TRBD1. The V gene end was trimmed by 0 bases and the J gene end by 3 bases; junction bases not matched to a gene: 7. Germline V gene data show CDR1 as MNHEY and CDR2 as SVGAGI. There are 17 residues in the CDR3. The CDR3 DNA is TGTGCCAGCAGTTACTCGGAACCCGGGACAGGGGGCTACGAGCAGTACTTC. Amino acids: CASSYSEPGTGGYEQYF.

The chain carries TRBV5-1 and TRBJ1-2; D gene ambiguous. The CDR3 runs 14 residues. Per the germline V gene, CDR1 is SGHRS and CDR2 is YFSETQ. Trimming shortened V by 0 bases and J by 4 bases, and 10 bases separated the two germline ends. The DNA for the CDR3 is TGCGCCAGCAGCTTGGGATCGGAGGTCTATGGCTACACCTTC. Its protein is CASSLGSEVYGYTF.

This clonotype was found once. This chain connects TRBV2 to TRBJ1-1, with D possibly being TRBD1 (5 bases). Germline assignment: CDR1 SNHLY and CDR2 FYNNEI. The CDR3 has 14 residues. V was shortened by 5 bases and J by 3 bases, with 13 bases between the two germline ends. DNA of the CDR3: TGTGCCAGCAGTTTCAGGGCGAGGGACACTGAAGCTTTCTTT. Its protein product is CASSFRARDTEAFF.

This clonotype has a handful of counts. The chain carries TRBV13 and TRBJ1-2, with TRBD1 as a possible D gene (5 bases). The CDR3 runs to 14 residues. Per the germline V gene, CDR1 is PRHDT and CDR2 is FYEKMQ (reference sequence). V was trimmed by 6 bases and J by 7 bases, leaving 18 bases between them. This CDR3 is CASRAGSGRAGYTF. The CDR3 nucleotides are TGTGCCAGCAGAGCAGGGTCGGGGCGCGCTGGCTACACCTTC.

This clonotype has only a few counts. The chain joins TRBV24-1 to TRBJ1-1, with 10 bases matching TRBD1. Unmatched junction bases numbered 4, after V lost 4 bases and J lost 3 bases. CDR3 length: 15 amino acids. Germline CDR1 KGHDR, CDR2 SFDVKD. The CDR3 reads CATSDSGTGDTEAFF. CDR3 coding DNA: TGTGCCACCAGTGACTCCGGGACAGGGGACACTGAAGCTTTCTTT.

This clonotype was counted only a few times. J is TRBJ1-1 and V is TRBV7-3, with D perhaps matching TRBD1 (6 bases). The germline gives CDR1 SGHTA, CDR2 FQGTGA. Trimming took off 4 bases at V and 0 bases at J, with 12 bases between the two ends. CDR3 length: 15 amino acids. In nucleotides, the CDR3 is TGTGCCAGCAGCTCAAGGACAGACATGAACACTGAAGCTTTCTTT. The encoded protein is CASSSRTDMNTEAFF.

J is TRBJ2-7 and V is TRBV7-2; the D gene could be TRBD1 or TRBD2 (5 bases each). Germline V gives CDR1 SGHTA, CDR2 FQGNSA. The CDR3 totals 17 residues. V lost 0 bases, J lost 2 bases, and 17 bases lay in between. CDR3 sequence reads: CASSLARFGGPTYEQYF. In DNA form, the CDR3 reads TGTGCCAGCAGCTTAGCTCGGTTTGGGGGACCCACCTACGAGCAGTACTTC.

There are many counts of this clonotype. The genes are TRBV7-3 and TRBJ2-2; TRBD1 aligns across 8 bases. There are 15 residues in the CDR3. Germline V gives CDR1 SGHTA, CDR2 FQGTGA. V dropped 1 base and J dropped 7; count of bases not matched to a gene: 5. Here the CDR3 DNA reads TGTGCCAGCAGCTTAAGGGCAGGGGGCGGCGGGGAGCTGTTTTTT. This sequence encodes CASSLRAGGGGELFF.

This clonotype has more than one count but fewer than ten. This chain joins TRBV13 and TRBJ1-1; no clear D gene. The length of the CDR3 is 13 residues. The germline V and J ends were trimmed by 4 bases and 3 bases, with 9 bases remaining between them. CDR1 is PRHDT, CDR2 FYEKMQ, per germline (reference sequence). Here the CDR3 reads CASSSDTDTEAFF. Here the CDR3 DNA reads TGTGCCAGCAGCTCCGATACGGACACTGAAGCTTTCTTT.

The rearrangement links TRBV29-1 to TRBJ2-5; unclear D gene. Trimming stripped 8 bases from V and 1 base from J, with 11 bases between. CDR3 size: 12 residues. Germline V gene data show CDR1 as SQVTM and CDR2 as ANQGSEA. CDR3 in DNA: TGCAGCAGGGCTGCCCTCCAAGAGACCCAGTACTTC. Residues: CSRAALQETQYF.

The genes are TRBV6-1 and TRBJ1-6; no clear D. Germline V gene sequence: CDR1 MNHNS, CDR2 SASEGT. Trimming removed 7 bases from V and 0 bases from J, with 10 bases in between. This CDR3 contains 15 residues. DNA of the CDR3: TGTGCCAGCACGGCTGGAAGCTCCTATAATTCACCCCTCCACTTT. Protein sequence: CASTAGSSYNSPLHF.

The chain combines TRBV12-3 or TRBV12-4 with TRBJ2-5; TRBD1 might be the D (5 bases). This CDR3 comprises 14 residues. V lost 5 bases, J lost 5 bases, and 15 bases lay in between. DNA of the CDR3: TGTGCCAGCAGTCCTGACAGCTCAACGGAGACCCAGTACTTC. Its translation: CASSPDSSTETQYF.

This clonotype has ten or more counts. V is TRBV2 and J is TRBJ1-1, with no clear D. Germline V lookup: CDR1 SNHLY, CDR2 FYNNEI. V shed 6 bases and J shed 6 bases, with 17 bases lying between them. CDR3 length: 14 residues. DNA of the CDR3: TGTGCCAGCAGCACCCGCGCTCCCTCGGCTGAAGCTTTCTTT. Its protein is CASSTRAPSAEAFF.

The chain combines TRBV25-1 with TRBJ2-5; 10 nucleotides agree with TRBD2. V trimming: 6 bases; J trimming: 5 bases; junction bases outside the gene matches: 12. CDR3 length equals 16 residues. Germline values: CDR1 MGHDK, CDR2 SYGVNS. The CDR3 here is CASSRGSGRAGETQYF. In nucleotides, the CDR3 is TGTGCCAGCAGCCGAGGGAGCGGGAGGGCTGGGGAGACCCAGTACTTC.

CDR3 amino acids: CASSPRDSKTYEQYF. Here the CDR3 DNA reads TGTGCCAGCAGCCCGAGGGACTCCAAGACCTACGAGCAGTACTTC. The chain is built from TRBV7-9 and TRBJ2-7, with a weak D call TRBD2 (6 bases). V gave up 5 bases and J gave up 2 bases, with 16 bases separating them. The CDR3 extends over 15 amino acids. Germline V gene sequence: CDR1 SEHNR, CDR2 FQNEAQ (reference sequence). Filled out from reference TRBV7-9 and TRBJ2-7, the complete variable domain reads DTGVSQNPRHKITKRGQNVTFRCDPISEHNRLYWYRQTLGQGPEFLTYFQNEAQLEKSRLLSDRFSAERPKGSFSTLEIQRTEQGDSAMYLCASSPRDSKTYEQYFGPGTRLTVT.

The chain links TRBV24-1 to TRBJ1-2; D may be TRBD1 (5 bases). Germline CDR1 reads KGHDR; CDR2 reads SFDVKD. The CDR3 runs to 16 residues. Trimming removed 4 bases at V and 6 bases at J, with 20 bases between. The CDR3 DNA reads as TGTGCCACCAGTGAACACGATGACCCCGGGGACGATGGCTACACCTTC. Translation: CATSEHDDPGDDGYTF.

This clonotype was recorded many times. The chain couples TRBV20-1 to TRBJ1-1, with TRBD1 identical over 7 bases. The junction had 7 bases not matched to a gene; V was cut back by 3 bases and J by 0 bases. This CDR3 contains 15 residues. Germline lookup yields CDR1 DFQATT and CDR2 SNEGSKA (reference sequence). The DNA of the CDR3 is TGCAGTGCTAGGGTCAGGGGGTTCATGAACACTGAAGCTTTCTTT. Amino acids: CSARVRGFMNTEAFF.

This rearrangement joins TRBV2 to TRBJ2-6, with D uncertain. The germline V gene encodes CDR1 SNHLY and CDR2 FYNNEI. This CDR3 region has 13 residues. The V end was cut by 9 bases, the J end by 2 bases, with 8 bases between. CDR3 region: CASSKAGANVLTF. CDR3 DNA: TGTGCCAGTAGTAAGGCTGGGGCCAACGTCCTGACTTTC. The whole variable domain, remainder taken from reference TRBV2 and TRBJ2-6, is EPEVTQTPSHQVTQMGQEVILRCVPISNHLYFYWYRQILGQKVEFLVSFYNNEISEKSEIFDDQFSVERPDGSNFTLKIRSTKLEDSAMYFCASSKAGANVLTFGAGSRLTVL.

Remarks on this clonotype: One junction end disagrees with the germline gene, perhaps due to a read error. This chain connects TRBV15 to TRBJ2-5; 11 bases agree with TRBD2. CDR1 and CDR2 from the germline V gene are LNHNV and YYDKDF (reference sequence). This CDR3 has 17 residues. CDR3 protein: CAASSQGLAGGQETQYF. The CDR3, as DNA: TGTGCCGCCAGCAGCCAGGGTCTAGCGGGAGGCCAAGAGACCCAGTACTTC.

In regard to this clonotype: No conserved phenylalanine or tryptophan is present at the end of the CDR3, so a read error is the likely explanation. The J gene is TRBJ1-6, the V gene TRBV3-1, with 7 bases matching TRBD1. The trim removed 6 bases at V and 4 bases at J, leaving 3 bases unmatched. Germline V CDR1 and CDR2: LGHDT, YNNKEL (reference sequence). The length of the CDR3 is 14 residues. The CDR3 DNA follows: TGTGCCAGCAGGGAGGGACAGTATAATTCACCCCTCCACCTT. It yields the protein CASREGQYNSPLHL.

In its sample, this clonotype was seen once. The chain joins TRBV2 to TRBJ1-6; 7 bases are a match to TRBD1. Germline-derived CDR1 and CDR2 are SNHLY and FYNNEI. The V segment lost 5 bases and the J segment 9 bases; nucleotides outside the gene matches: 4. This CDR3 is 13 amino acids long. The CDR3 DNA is TGTGCCAGCAGTCCGGGACAGAGTTCACCCCTCCACTTT. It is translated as CASSPGQSSPLHF.

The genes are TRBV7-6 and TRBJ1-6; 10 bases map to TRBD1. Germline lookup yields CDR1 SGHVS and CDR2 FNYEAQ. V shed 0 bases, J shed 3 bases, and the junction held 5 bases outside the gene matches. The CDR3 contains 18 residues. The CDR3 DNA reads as TGTGCCAGCAGCTTAGCGAGGGGACAGGGGCTCTATAATTCACCCCTCCACTTT. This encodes CASSLARGQGLYNSPLHF.